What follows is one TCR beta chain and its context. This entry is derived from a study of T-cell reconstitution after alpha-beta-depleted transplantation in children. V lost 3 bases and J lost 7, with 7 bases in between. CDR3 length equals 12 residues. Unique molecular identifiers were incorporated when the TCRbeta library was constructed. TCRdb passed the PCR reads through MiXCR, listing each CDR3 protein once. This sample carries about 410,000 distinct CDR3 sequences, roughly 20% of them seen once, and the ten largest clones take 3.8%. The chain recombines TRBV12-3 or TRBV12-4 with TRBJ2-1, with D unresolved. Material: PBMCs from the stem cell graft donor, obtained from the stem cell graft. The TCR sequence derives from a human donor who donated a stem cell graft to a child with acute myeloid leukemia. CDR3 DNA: TGTGCCAGCAGTTTTGCCGGGAATGAGCAGTTCTTC. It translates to CASSFAGNEQFF.